Listed below are T cell receptor beta chains from one sample, sequenced in a study of graft-versus-host responses after intestinal transplantation. The assay was immunoSEQ multiplex PCR, and TCRdb's table has in-frame clones only and misses some. Of more than 15,000 clones in the sample, 65% to 85% are singletons; the top ten hold roughly 8%. The specimen comprised ileum tissue, sampled about 460 days after intestinal transplant. The source is a human patient who received an intestinal transplant, so some T cells may come from the graft donor. CDR3s include the opening cysteine and the closing phenylalanine or tryptophan. The D gene is left open where the match is weak. Only part of the rows carry a size: once, few, many, or a class if the clone is expanded.

cdr3_aa cdr3_nt v_call d_call j_call clone_size
CASSARANEKLFF TGTGCCAGCAGCGCGAGGGCCAATGAAAAACTGTTTTTT TRBV9 NA TRBJ1-4 NA
CASATEARASEQYF TGTGCCAGTGCAACAGAGGCCCGGGCCTCCGAGCAGTACTTC TRBV19 NA TRBJ2-7 few
CATSRDPTGRTGELFF TGTGCCACCAGCAGAGATCCGACAGGAAGAACCGGGGAGCTGTTTTTT TRBV15 NA TRBJ2-2 medium-sized
CSVEGVYGYTF TGCAGCGTTGAGGGGGTATATGGCTACACCTTC TRBV29-1 NA TRBJ1-2 NA
CASSGYTYEQYF TGTGCCAGCAGTGGGTACACCTACGAGCAGTACTTC TRBV6-1 NA TRBJ2-7 NA
CASSADSYGYTF TGTGCCAGCAGCGCCGACAGTTATGGCTACACCTTC TRBV5-6 NA TRBJ1-2 once
CASSLNSPLHF TGTGCCAGCAGCTTAAATTCACCCCTCCACTTT TRBV7-2 NA TRBJ1-6 NA
CASSPAGTRLQETQYF TGTGCCAGCTCGCCCGCCGGGACTAGGCTCCAAGAGACCCAGTACTTC TRBV18 TRBD2 TRBJ2-5 NA
CASSQGGLPRLFEAFF TGTGCCAGCAGCCAAGGGGGTCTCCCGCGTCTCTTTGAAGCTTTCTTT TRBV14 NA TRBJ1-1 once
CASGSSLSSGNTIYF TGTGCTAGTGGTTCGAGCCTTAGCTCTGGAAACACCATATATTTT TRBV12-5 NA TRBJ1-3 few
CASLGGPNSPLHF TGTGCCTCCCTCGGCGGACCTAATTCACCCCTCCACTTT TRBV10-3 NA TRBJ1-6 few
CASSLLREAGELFF TGTGCCAGCAGTCTTCTCAGGGAGGCCGGGGAGCTGTTTTTT TRBV6-5 NA TRBJ2-2 few
CASSRRQGELDEQYF TGCGCCAGCAGCAGACGGCAGGGCGAATTAGACGAGCAGTACTTC TRBV5-1 NA TRBJ2-7 NA
CASSPSGGPTGELFF TGTGCCAGCAGCCCCAGCGGGGGTCCCACCGGGGAGCTGTTTTTT TRBV7-3 TRBD2 TRBJ2-2 NA
CASSLDRSQETQYF TGCGCCAGCAGCCTGGACAGGAGCCAAGAGACCCAGTACTTC TRBV5-1 TRBD1 TRBJ2-5 NA
CASSTAEETQYF TGTGCCAGCTCCACAGCGGAAGAGACCCAGTACTTC TRBV2 NA TRBJ2-5 NA
CASHRVGAYEQYF TGTGCCAGCCACAGGGTGGGGGCCTACGAGCAGTACTTC TRBV6-1 NA TRBJ2-7 NA
CASSLGASGSYEQYF TGTGCCAGCAGCTTGGGGGCCAGCGGCTCCTACGAGCAGTACTTC TRBV5-4 NA TRBJ2-7 NA
CASSAGTSGPDTQYF TGTGCCAGCAGTGCAGGGACTTCCGGGCCAGATACGCAGTATTTT TRBV6-1 NA TRBJ2-3 NA
CASSLYGTDGYTF TGTGCCAGCAGTTTATACGGGACAGACGGCTACACCTTC TRBV27 TRBD1 TRBJ1-2 NA
CADTGATDTQYF TGTGCCGACACGGGGGCAACAGATACGCAGTATTTT TRBV2 NA TRBJ2-3 few
CASSVAGGSNEQFF TGTGCCAGCAGTGTAGCGGGGGGGAGCAATGAGCAGTTCTTC TRBV6-4 TRBD2 TRBJ2-1 NA
CASSYTTEGPGPSLHF TGTGCCAGCAGCTATACGACAGAGGGGCCGGGCCCTTCCCTCCACTTT TRBV4-2 NA TRBJ1-6 NA
CASSWLTGEVQYF TGTGCCAGCAGCTGGTTAACAGGAGAGGTGCAGTACTTC TRBV7-6 NA TRBJ2-7 few
CASSLGETGAYEQYF TGTGCCAGCAGCTTGGGCGAGACGGGGGCCTACGAGCAGTACTTC TRBV5-6 NA TRBJ2-7 NA
CASSSPRGTGSYNEQFF TGTGCCAGCAGCTCCCCCAGAGGGACAGGCTCCTACAATGAGCAGTTCTTC TRBV21-1 NA TRBJ2-1 NA
CASSQEYQETQYF TGTGCCAGCAGCCAAGAGTACCAAGAGACCCAGTACTTC TRBV6-5 NA TRBJ2-5 NA
CASILREPLNTEAFF TGTGCCAGCATCCTCAGGGAGCCCTTAAACACTGAAGCTTTCTTT TRBV5-6 NA TRBJ1-1 NA
CASSVERVNGYTF TGTGCCAGCAGCGTAGAGAGGGTTAATGGCTACACCTTC TRBV9 NA TRBJ1-2 NA
CASEVCMSKNIQYF TGTGCCAGCGAAGTCTGCATGTCCAAAAACATTCAGTACTTC TRBV18 NA TRBJ2-4 NA
CASSANTRVSGNTIYF TGCGCCAGCAGTGCGAATACCAGGGTTTCTGGAAACACCATATATTTT TRBV10-2 NA TRBJ1-3 once
CASSPDTLRGYTF TGTGCCAGTAGTCCTGATACCCTCCGAGGCTACACCTTC TRBV19 NA TRBJ1-2 NA
CASSLTPTYYGYTF TGTGCCAGCAGCTTGACGCCGACTTACTATGGCTACACCTTC TRBV5-8 NA TRBJ1-2 NA
CASSLRSTGQPQHF TGTGCCAGCAGTTTACGCAGTACGGGTCAGCCCCAGCATTTT TRBV27 NA TRBJ1-5 NA
CASDDSNQPQHF TGTGCCAGCGATGATAGCAATCAGCCCCAGCATTTT TRBV2 NA TRBJ1-5 NA
CASSPTGGGTEAFF TGCGCCAGCAGCCCTACAGGGGGCGGCACTGAAGCTTTCTTT TRBV4-1 TRBD1 TRBJ1-1 NA
CASSPGISTEAFF TGTGCCAGCAGCCCGGGAATTAGCACTGAAGCTTTCTTT TRBV27 NA TRBJ1-1 NA
CASSLALGRPWAEKLFF TGTGCCAGCAGCTTAGCGCTGGGTCGGCCGTGGGCGGAAAAACTGTTTTTT TRBV7-8 NA TRBJ1-4 NA
CASSQDRFHTDTQYF TGCGCCAGCAGCCAAGATAGGTTCCACACAGATACGCAGTATTTT TRBV4-1 NA TRBJ2-3 NA
CASSLPGDGAFF TGTGCCAGCAGCTTGCCCGGGGACGGGGCTTTCTTT TRBV5-5 NA TRBJ1-1 few
CASGLGQGAGEAFF TGTGCTAGTGGTTTGGGACAGGGGGCTGGTGAAGCTTTCTTT TRBV12-5 TRBD1 TRBJ1-1 few
CASTLLKEDNQPQHF TGTGCCAGCACCCTCCTTAAGGAGGACAATCAGCCCCAGCATTTT TRBV6-6 NA TRBJ1-5 once
CASSYSKTGVNYEQYF TGTGCCAGCAGTTACTCGAAGACAGGGGTCAATTACGAGCAGTACTTC TRBV6-6 TRBD1 TRBJ2-7 once
CASSQDRLNTEAFF TGTGCCAGCAGCCAGGACAGACTGAACACTGAAGCTTTCTTT TRBV7-3 NA TRBJ1-1 NA
CASSQPGSSGNTIYF TGTGCCAGCAGCCAACCAGGGTCATCGGGAAACACCATATATTTT TRBV7-9 NA TRBJ1-3 few
CASSRYGQLNTEAFF TGTGCCAGCAGCCGTTACGGACAGTTGAACACTGAAGCTTTCTTT TRBV7-9 NA TRBJ1-1 NA
CASSISGNSYEQYF TGTGCCAGTAGTATATCAGGGAACTCCTACGAGCAGTACTTC TRBV19 NA TRBJ2-7 NA
CASTPTGTGVLPETQYF TGCGCCAGCACCCCGACCGGGACAGGGGTACTCCCAGAGACCCAGTACTTC TRBV5-1 TRBD1 TRBJ2-5 NA
CASSYSPTYTETQYF TGTGCCAGCAGTTACTCCCCCACCTACACAGAGACCCAGTACTTC TRBV6-5 NA TRBJ2-5 NA
CASSVGSNEQFF TGTGCCAGCAGCGTAGGTAGCAATGAGCAGTTCTTC TRBV9 NA TRBJ2-1 NA
CASSKGTNTGELFF TGCGCCAGCAGTAAGGGGACCAACACCGGGGAGCTGTTTTTT TRBV5-1 NA TRBJ2-2 NA
CASSRDPGSGYEQYF TGTGCCAGCAGCCGAGACCCAGGGTCGGGCTACGAGCAGTACTTC TRBV7-9 NA TRBJ2-7 NA
CASRMGLASYEQYF TGTGCCAGCAGAATGGGACTAGCGTCCTACGAGCAGTACTTC TRBV2 TRBD2 TRBJ2-7 NA